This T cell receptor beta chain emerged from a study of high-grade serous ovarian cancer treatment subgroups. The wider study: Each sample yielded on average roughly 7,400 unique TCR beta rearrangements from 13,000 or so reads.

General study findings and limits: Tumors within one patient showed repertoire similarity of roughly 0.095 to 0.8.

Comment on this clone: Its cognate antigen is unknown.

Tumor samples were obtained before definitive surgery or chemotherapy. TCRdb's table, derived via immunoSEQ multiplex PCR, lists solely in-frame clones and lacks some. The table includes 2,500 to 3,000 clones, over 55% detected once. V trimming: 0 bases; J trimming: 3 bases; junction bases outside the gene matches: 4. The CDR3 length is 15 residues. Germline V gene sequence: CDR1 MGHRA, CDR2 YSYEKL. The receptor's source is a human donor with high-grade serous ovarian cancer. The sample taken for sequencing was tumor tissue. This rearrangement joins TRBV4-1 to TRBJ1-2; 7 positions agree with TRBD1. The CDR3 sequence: CASSQDDRVYYGYTF. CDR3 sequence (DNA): TGCGCCAGCAGCCAAGACGACAGGGTTTACTATGGCTACACCTTC.